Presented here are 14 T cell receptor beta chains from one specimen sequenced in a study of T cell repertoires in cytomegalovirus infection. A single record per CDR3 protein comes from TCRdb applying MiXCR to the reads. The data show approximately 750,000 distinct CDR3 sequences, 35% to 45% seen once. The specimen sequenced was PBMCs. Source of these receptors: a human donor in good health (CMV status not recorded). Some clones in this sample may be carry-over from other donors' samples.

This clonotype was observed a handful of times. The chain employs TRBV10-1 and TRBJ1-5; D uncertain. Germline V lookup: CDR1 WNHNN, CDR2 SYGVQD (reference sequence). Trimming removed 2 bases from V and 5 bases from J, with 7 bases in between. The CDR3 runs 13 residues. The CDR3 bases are TGCGCCAGCAGTGAGCGGGAAGATCAGCCCCAGCATTTT. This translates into CASSEREDQPQHF.

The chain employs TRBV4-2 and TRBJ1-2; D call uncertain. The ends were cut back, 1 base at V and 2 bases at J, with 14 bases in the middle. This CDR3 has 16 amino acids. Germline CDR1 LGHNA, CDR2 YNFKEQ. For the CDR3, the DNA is TGTGCCAGCAGCCAAGCCGTGGACGTACTCAACTATGGCTACACCTTC. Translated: CASSQAVDVLNYGYTF.

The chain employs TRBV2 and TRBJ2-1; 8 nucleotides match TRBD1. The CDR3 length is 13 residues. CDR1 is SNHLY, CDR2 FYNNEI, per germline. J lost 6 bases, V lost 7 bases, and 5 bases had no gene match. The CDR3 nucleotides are TGTGCCAGCATCCGGACAGGGAGCAATGAGCAGTTCTTC. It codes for CASIRTGSNEQFF. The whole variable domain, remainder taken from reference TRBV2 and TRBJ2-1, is EPEVTQTPSHQVTQMGQEVILRCVPISNHLYFYWYRQILGQKVEFLVSFYNNEISEKSEIFDDQFSVERPDGSNFTLKIRSTKLEDSAMYFCASIRTGSNEQFFGPGTRLTVL.

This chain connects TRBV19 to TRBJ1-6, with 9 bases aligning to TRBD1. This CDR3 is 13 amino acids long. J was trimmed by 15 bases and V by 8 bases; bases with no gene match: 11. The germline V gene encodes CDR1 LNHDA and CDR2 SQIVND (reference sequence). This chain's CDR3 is CASFGQGSSYLHF. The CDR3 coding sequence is TGTGCCAGTTTCGGACAGGGGAGTTCTTACCTCCACTTT.

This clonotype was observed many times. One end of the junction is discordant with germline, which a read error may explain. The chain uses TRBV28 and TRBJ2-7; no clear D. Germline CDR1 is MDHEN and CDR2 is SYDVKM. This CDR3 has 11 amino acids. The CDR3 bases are TGCGTTAGTTCCCGCTCCTACGAGCAGTACTTC. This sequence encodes CVSSRSYEQYF.

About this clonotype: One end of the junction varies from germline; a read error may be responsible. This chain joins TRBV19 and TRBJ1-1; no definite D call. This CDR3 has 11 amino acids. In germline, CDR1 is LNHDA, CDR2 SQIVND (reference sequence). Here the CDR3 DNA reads TGTGCCAGTAGATCGGAGCTAGAAGCTTGCTTT. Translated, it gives CASRSELEACF.

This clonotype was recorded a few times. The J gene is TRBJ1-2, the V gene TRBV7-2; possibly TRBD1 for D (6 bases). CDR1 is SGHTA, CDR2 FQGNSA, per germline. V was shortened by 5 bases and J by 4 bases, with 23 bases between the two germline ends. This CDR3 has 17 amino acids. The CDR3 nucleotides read TGTGCCAGCAGCCCCCCGGGGGCCCTGAGAACCTCCTATGGCTACACCTTC. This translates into CASSPPGALRTSYGYTF. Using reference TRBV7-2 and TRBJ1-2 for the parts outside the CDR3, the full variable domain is GAGVSQSPSNKVTEKGKDVELRCDPISGHTALYWYRQSLGQGLEFLIYFQGNSAPDKSGLPSDRFSAERTGGSVSTLTIQRTQQEDSAVYLCASSPPGALRTSYGYTFGSGTRLTVV.

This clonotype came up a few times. The CDR3 DNA follows: TGTGCCAGCAGCCGCGACAGGGGTGGATACGAGCAGTACTTC. Residues: CASSRDRGGYEQYF. The chain is built from TRBV7-6 and TRBJ2-7; TRBD1 agrees at 8 bases. This CDR3 comprises 14 residues. The germline V gene encodes CDR1 SGHVS and CDR2 FNYEAQ. Trimming cost V 5 bases and J 4 bases; bases outside gene matches: 7.

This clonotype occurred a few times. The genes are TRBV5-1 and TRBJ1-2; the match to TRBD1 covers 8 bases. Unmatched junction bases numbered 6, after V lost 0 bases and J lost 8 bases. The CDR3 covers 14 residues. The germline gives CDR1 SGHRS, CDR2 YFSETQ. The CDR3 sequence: CASSLDGQGRGYTF. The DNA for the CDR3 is TGCGCCAGCAGCTTGGATGGACAGGGCCGGGGCTACACCTTC.

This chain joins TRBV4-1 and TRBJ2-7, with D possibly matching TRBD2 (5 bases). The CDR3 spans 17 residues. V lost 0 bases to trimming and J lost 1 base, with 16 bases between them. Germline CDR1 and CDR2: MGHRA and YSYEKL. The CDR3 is CASSQDLADRGSYEQYF. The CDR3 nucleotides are TGCGCCAGCAGCCAAGATTTGGCGGATAGAGGGTCCTACGAGCAGTACTTC.

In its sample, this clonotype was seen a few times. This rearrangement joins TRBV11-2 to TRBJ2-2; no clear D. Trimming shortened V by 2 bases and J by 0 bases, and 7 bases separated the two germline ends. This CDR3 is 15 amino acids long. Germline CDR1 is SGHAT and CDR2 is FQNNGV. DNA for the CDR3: TGTGCCAGCAGCTTATGGGCAACGAACACCGGGGAGCTGTTTTTT. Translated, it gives CASSLWATNTGELFF. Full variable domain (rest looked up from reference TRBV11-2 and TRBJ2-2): EAGVAQSPRYKIIEKRQSVAFWCNPISGHATLYWYQQILGQGPKLLIQFQNNGVVDDSQLPKDRFSAERLKGVDSTLKIQPAKLEDSAVYLCASSLWATNTGELFFGEGSRLTVL.

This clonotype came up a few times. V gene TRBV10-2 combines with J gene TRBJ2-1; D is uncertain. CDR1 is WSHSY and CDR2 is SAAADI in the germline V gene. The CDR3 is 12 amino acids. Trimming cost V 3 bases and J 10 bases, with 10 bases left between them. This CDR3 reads CASSDPGKEQFF. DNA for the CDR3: TGCGCCAGCAGTGATCCCGGCAAGGAGCAGTTCTTC.

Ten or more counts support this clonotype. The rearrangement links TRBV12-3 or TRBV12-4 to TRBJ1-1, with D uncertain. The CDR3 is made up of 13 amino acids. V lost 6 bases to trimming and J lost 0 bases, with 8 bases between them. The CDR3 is CASSLGMNTEAFF. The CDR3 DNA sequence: TGTGCCAGCAGCTTGGGCATGAACACTGAAGCTTTCTTT.

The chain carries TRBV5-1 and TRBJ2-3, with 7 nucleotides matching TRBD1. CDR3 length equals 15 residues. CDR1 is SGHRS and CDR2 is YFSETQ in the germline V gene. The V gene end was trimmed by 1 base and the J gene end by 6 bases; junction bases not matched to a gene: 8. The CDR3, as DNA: TGCGCCAGCAGCTTGAGGGGGCTTGGGTCGGATACGCAGTATTTT. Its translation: CASSLRGLGSDTQYF.